These 8 T cell receptor beta chains came from one sample sequenced in a study of cytomegalovirus exposure and HLA in healthy donors (TCRdb year 2017). Library method: the immunoSEQ multiplex PCR assay. The multiplex PCR relied on a mix of 60 forward primers for TCR Vbeta segments and 13 reverse primers for TCR Jbeta segments. Entries here come from immuneACCESS through TCRdb and include only in-frame sequences with V and J called. Some clones fail to appear in such tables; in the studies checked, an unresolved V gene covers under half of the shortfall, and the cause of the remainder is unknown. Counted in this sample were about 130,000 clones; 82% of them appeared once. The ten largest clones take up 1.2% of the sample. Source material: PBMCs. These receptors all stem from a boy between 5 and 17 years old in good health and CMV-seronegative.

The V and J genes are TRBV7-2 and TRBJ2-1, with D perhaps matching TRBD2 (5 bases). Trimming left V 8 bases short and J 6 bases short, with 14 bases between. This CDR3 has 13 residues. Germline V gives CDR1 SGHTA, CDR2 FQGNSA. CDR3 residues: CASGPRVVNEQFF. The CDR3 DNA reads TGTGCCAGCGGCCCGCGGGTAGTCAATGAGCAGTTCTTC.

V is TRBV5-1 and J is TRBJ1-1; 11 bases map to TRBD1. The V segment lost 2 bases and the J segment 7 bases; nucleotides outside the gene matches: 4. The CDR3 length is 14 residues. The germline CDR1 and CDR2 sequences are SGHRS and YFSETQ. The CDR3 sequence is CASSFGQGAGEAFF. The CDR3 coding sequence is TGCGCCAGCAGCTTCGGACAGGGGGCTGGTGAAGCTTTCTTT.

This sequence joins TRBV4-2 and TRBJ1-1; D is unresolved. Deletions cut 0 bases from V and 4 bases from J, with 9 bases between. Germline loops: CDR1 LGHNA, CDR2 YNFKEQ. The CDR3 extends over 14 amino acids. Written as DNA, the CDR3 is TGTGCCAGCAGCCAAGATACCGGGGTCACTGAAGCTTTCTTT. As protein: CASSQDTGVTEAFF.

This chain links TRBV5-4 with TRBJ2-3, with 8 bases matching TRBD2. The CDR3 totals 16 residues. The V gene's germline CDR1 is SGHNT and CDR2 YYREEE (reference sequence). Losses at the gene ends were 0 bases for V and 5 bases for J; bases not matched to a gene: 8. CDR3: CASSLDTGGPGDTQYF. The CDR3 nucleotides read TGTGCCAGCAGCTTGGACACGGGAGGGCCGGGAGATACGCAGTATTTT.

The chain combines TRBV7-8 with TRBJ1-1; 7 bases are shared with TRBD1. V dropped 2 bases and J dropped 4; count of bases not matched to a gene: 4. The CDR3 spans 14 residues. Germline V gene data show CDR1 as SGHVS and CDR2 as FQNEAQ. CDR3 DNA sequence: TGTGCCAGCAGCTTAAGGGGGCTGGGCACTGAAGCTTTCTTT. It specifies CASSLRGLGTEAFF.

The rearrangement joins TRBV4-3 to TRBJ2-1, with 11 bases identical to TRBD2. CDR1 and CDR2 (germline): LGHNA, YSLEER. The trim removed 2 bases at V and 5 bases at J, leaving 2 bases unmatched. The CDR3 sequence is 15 residues long. In nucleotides, the CDR3 is TGCGCCAGCAGCCAATTGACTAGCGGGGACAATGAGCAGTTCTTC. Protein sequence: CASSQLTSGDNEQFF.

The chain employs TRBV5-4 and TRBJ2-5; D possibly corresponds to TRBD2 (5 bases). The V gene's germline CDR1 is SGHNT and CDR2 YYREEE (reference sequence). The CDR3 sequence is 15 residues long. V was shortened by 0 bases and J by 5 bases, with 14 bases between the two germline ends. CDR3 nucleotide sequence: TGTGCCAGCAGCTTGGATTCCTTCCGCGGGGAGACCCAGTACTTC. It translates to CASSLDSFRGETQYF.

The chain is built from TRBV7-9 and TRBJ1-1, with a tentative D call TRBD1 (6 bases). The germline V gene has CDR1 SEHNR and CDR2 FQNEAQ (reference sequence). The CDR3 is 15 residues long. Deletions cut 2 bases from V and 1 base from J, with 11 bases between. Here the CDR3 reads CASSLMQGSNTEAFF. CDR3 sequence (DNA): TGTGCCAGCAGCTTAATGCAGGGGTCGAACACTGAAGCTTTCTTT.